This T cell receptor beta chain is from a study of blood T cell repertoires in COVID-19. For the study at large: Collection of acute and convalescent COVID-19 samples took place in the United States, Italy and Spain. PBMCs, B-cell-depleted T cells, or T cells were the source of the cDNA or gDNA that made up the material.

Authors' processing steps: Estimates of nucleated cell counts were drawn from the amplification of reference gene primers. Produced via immunoSEQ multiplex PCR; TCRdb's table is partial and in-frame only. Clone size and V and J calls were adopted from that table, with D and trimming inferred from the DNA. Of about 250,000 clones listed, around 82% are singletons. CDR3 length: 15 amino acids. V shed 4 bases and J shed 9 bases, with 16 bases lying between them. CDR1 is MDHEN, CDR2 SYDVKM, per germline. The source material was peripheral blood. The sequence came from a woman in her 70s with acute or convalescent COVID-19. The rearrangement links TRBV28 to TRBJ1-6; the D is unclear. The CDR3 here is CASSSPESGGSPLHF. As DNA, the CDR3 is TGTGCCAGCAGTTCCCCTGAGTCCGGCGGTTCACCCCTCCACTTT.